These 3 T cell receptor beta chains share one sample of origin, sequenced in a study of beta chain features in type 1 diabetes. Expressed TCRB transcripts were sequenced, since all the RNA that had been isolated was reverse transcribed. Only in-frame clones appear in the TCRdb table, and some are missing; sequencing was by immunoSEQ multiplex PCR. The sample contains 80,000 to 90,000 clones, around 32% of which appear only once. The sequencing sample was made of stem cell memory CD4+ T cells from blood. The receptors here all came from a woman under 30 in good health.

V gene TRBV28 combines with J gene TRBJ2-5, with 12 bases aligning to TRBD2. CDR3 size: 15 residues. The V segment lost 6 bases and the J segment 7 bases; nucleotides outside the gene matches: 9. From germline, CDR1 is MDHEN and CDR2 SYDVKM. The CDR3: CASSTRTSGAGTQYF. The CDR3 DNA follows: TGTGCCAGCAGCACTCGGACTAGCGGGGCGGGGACCCAGTACTTC.

This clone was found a few times. J is TRBJ2-4 and V is TRBV11-1; 8 bases line up with TRBD2. V was clipped by 9 bases and J by 0 bases; unmatched bases: 4. Germline-derived CDR1 and CDR2 are SGHAT and FQDESV (reference sequence). The CDR3 is 14 amino acids. The CDR3 nucleotides read TGTGCCAGGACGGGAGGGGTAGCCAAAAACATTCAGTACTTC. It codes for CARTGGVAKNIQYF.

This clone was detected a few times. The genes are TRBV29-1 and TRBJ1-1, with TRBD1 matching 8 bases. J lost 12 bases, V lost 4 bases, and 4 bases had no gene match. Looked up from germline, CDR1 is SQVTM and CDR2 is ANQGSEA. This CDR3 region has 10 residues. This CDR3 is CSVVTGGPFF. For the CDR3, the DNA is TGCAGCGTTGTCACAGGGGGACCTTTCTTT.